These 28 T cell receptor beta chains share one sample of origin, sequenced in a study of blood T cell repertoires in COVID-19. Method: immunoSEQ multiplex PCR; TCRdb's copy keeps in-frame clones and lacks some. Here the sample spans 250,000 to 350,000 clones, around 91% being singletons. Sequencing used PBMCs or T cells enriched from blood (not recorded which). These receptor sequences come from a young woman with acute COVID-19.

This rearrangement joins TRBV27 to TRBJ1-3, with 9 positions matching TRBD1. This CDR3 is built from 19 residues. J gave up 3 bases and V 5 bases, and 17 bases lay outside the gene matches. Germline V gives CDR1 MNHEY, CDR2 SMNVEV (reference sequence). CDR3 nucleotide sequence: TGTGCCAGCAGTCAACTACACCCCACAGGGGGCGTAGTTGGAAACACCATATATTTT. Its protein product is CASSQLHPTGGVVGNTIYF.

CDR3 in amino acids: CATSRGRGNTEAFF. CDR3 DNA: TGTGCCACCAGCAGAGGCAGGGGGAACACTGAAGCTTTCTTT. This chain links TRBV15 with TRBJ1-1, with D perhaps TRBD1 (6 bases). The V end was cut by 1 base, the J end by 1 base, with 7 bases between. CDR3 length equals 14 residues. Germline V CDR1 and CDR2: LNHNV, YYDKDF (reference sequence).

The genes are TRBV4-3 and TRBJ1-6; D not certain. V was trimmed by 0 bases and J by 9 bases, leaving 12 bases between them. Germline V gene sequence: CDR1 LGHNA, CDR2 YSLEER. The CDR3 is 15 amino acids. The CDR3 coding sequence is TGCGCCAGCAGCCAAGATACCCAGGCAACTTCACCCCTCCACTTT. As protein: CASSQDTQATSPLHF.

The V call is TRBV18, the J call TRBJ2-7; a weak D match, TRBD1 (6 bases). This CDR3 is built from 12 residues. V shed 2 bases and J shed 5 bases, with 7 bases lying between them. Germline V CDR1 and CDR2: KGHSH, LQKENI. The CDR3 region has the DNA TGTGCCAGCTCACCAAGGACAGACGAGCAGTACTTC. It yields the protein CASSPRTDEQYF.

In this sample, this clone turned up once. The sample holds other DNA sequences that translate to the same CDR3. This chain uses TRBV6-5 with TRBJ2-5; a weak D match, TRBD1 (6 bases). Per germline, CDR1 MNHEY and CDR2 SVGAGI. This CDR3 has 14 residues. Between the trimmed V and J ends, which lost 1 base and 2 bases, there was a span of 8 bases. CDR3 nucleotides: TGTGCCAGCAGTTACTTAGGACAGCAAGAGACCCAGTACTTC. Residues: CASSYLGQQETQYF.

The chain employs TRBV3-1 (or the pseudogene TRBV3-2) and TRBJ1-1, with D hard to call. CDR1 is LGHDT, CDR2 YNNKEL, per germline (reference sequence). The length of the CDR3 is 13 residues. V lost 4 bases and J lost 3, with 9 bases in between. CDR3 sequence: CASSRMGDTEAFF. The CDR3 bases are TGTGCCAGCAGCCGCATGGGAGACACTGAAGCTTTCTTT.

The rearrangement joins TRBV19 to TRBJ1-5, with D possibly matching TRBD1 (6 bases). The CDR3 loop spans 15 amino acids. Trimming removed 5 bases at V and 1 base at J, with 12 bases between. CDR1 and CDR2 from the germline V gene are LNHDA and SQIVND (reference sequence). The CDR3 DNA sequence: TGTGCCAGTAGTTCCCTGACAGGAAGCAATCAGCCCCAGCATTTT. It yields the protein CASSSLTGSNQPQHF. Together with reference TRBV19 and TRBJ1-5, the CDR3 gives the full variable domain: DGGITQSPKYLFRKEGQNVTLSCEQNLNHDAMYWYRQDPGQGLRLIYYSQIVNDFQKGDIAEGYSVSREKKESFPLTVTSAQKNPTAFYLCASSSLTGSNQPQHFGDGTRLSIL.

V and J are TRBV28 and TRBJ1-2; D unresolved. This CDR3 is 14 amino acids long. Germline V gene data show CDR1 as MDHEN and CDR2 as SYDVKM. Trimming shortened V by 3 bases and J by 5 bases, and 13 bases separated the two germline ends. CDR3 loop: CASSFSPRDYGYTF. CDR3 in DNA: TGTGCCAGCAGTTTTAGTCCACGTGATTATGGCTACACCTTC.

The V call is TRBV24-1, the J call TRBJ1-2; D might be TRBD1 (6 bases). The germline V and J ends were trimmed by 5 bases and 3 bases, with 9 bases remaining between them. The CDR3 covers 13 residues. The germline gives CDR1 KGHDR, CDR2 SFDVKD. For the CDR3, the DNA is TGTGCCACCAGTGCGCCAGGGGACTATGGCTACACCTTC. This sequence encodes CATSAPGDYGYTF.

The gene calls are TRBV28 and TRBJ1-2; TRBD1 is a possible D gene (5 bases). Trimming stripped 6 bases from V and 8 bases from J, with 16 bases between. The CDR3 covers 13 residues. CDR1 is MDHEN, CDR2 SYDVKM, per germline. The CDR3 DNA reads as TGTGCCAGCAGCCCGGGGGGAGTACGGGGCTACACCTTC. Amino acids: CASSPGGVRGYTF.

The chain has TRBV5-1 and TRBJ1-6; 9 nucleotides match TRBD1. V lost 0 bases and J lost 8; bases outside the gene matches: 3. The CDR3 contains 15 residues. From germline, CDR1 is SGHRS and CDR2 YFSETQ. DNA for the CDR3: TGCGCCAGCAGCTTGGGGGGACAGGGCGATTCACCCCTCCACTTT. Residues: CASSLGGQGDSPLHF.

The genes are TRBV18 and TRBJ1-1, with a possible D match to TRBD1 (5 bases). The CDR3 has 15 amino acids. Germline V lookup: CDR1 KGHSH, CDR2 LQKENI. Trimming left V 1 base short and J 0 bases short, with 9 bases between. The CDR3 DNA is TGTGCCAGCTCACCACTGGAGGGGTTGAACACTGAAGCTTTCTTT. Amino acid sequence: CASSPLEGLNTEAFF.

The V and J genes are TRBV2 and TRBJ1-1; TRBD1 matches at 7 bases. The CDR3 length is 15 residues. Germline V gene lookup returns CDR1 SNHLY and CDR2 FYNNEI. V trimming: 6 bases; J trimming: 1 base; junction bases outside the gene matches: 8. CDR3 protein: CASRDHRQGNTEAFF. Here the CDR3 DNA reads TGTGCCAGCAGGGACCATCGACAGGGGAACACTGAAGCTTTCTTT.

The chain links TRBV5-1 to TRBJ2-7; TRBD2 agrees at 10 bases. Germline CDR1 and CDR2: SGHRS and YFSETQ. V shed 4 bases, J shed 2 bases, and the junction held 6 bases outside the gene matches. This CDR3 contains 15 residues. The CDR3 bases are TGCGCCAGCAGCCCCCTCACTAGCGGGGCCTACGAGCAGTACTTC. Protein: CASSPLTSGAYEQYF.

As DNA, the CDR3 is TGCGCCAGCAGCGCCGGGGCAGGGGGTTACGAGCAGTACTTC. Its protein is CASSAGAGGYEQYF. The V gene is TRBV5-1, the J gene TRBJ2-7; 7 bases map to TRBD1. Germline-derived CDR1 and CDR2 are SGHRS and YFSETQ. V lost 4 bases, J lost 4 bases, and 8 bases stayed unmatched. The CDR3 loop spans 14 amino acids.

The chain employs TRBV27 and TRBJ2-5; 9 bases are shared with TRBD1. V was pared by 7 bases and J by 4 bases, with 4 bases of the junction left unmatched. Germline lookup yields CDR1 MNHEY and CDR2 SMNVEV (reference sequence). This CDR3 has 13 residues. In DNA, the CDR3 is TGTGCCAGCACCTCGGACAGGGGAGAGACCCAGTACTTC. It encodes CASTSDRGETQYF.

This clone appeared a single time. The chain has TRBV29-1 and TRBJ1-4, with D possibly being TRBD1 (5 bases). CDR1 and CDR2 from the germline V gene are SQVTM and ANQGSEA. V gave up 4 bases and J gave up 0 bases, with 12 bases separating them. CDR3 size: 15 residues. DNA of the CDR3: TGCAGCGTTGTGCTTGGGGCCACAACTAATGAAAAACTGTTTTTT. Protein sequence: CSVVLGATTNEKLFF.

This rearrangement joins TRBV6-2 or TRBV6-3 to TRBJ1-5; D gene unclear. Per the germline V gene, CDR1 is MNHEY and CDR2 is SVGEGT. The CDR3 sequence is 16 residues long. Trimming took off 0 bases at V and 4 bases at J, with 13 bases between the two ends. CDR3 in amino acids: CASSYSNGNRNQPQHF. In DNA, the CDR3 is TGTGCCAGCAGTTACTCGAACGGGAACAGAAATCAGCCCCAGCATTTT.

The chain combines TRBV27 with TRBJ2-6; D is unclear. Germline V gene data show CDR1 as MNHEY and CDR2 as SMNVEV (reference sequence). V gave up 3 bases and J gave up 0 bases, with 12 bases separating them. The CDR3 loop spans 17 amino acids. The chain's CDR3 is CASSLFAASSGANVLTF. In DNA, the CDR3 is TGTGCCAGCAGTTTGTTCGCAGCGAGCTCTGGGGCCAACGTCCTGACTTTC.

V and J are TRBV30 and TRBJ2-3, with D possibly being TRBD1 (6 bases). CDR3 size: 14 residues. Trimming took off 1 base at V and 0 bases at J, with 8 bases between the two ends. The germline gives CDR1 GTSNPN, CDR2 SVGIG (reference sequence). CDR3 loop: CAWSGGLSTDTQYF. Here the CDR3 DNA reads TGTGCCTGGAGTGGGGGGCTGAGCACAGATACGCAGTATTTT.

The chain carries TRBV5-1 and TRBJ2-4; the match to TRBD2 covers 9 bases. This CDR3 has 14 residues. The V and J ends lost 7 bases and 9 bases, in that order; junction bases with no gene match: 11. The germline V gene has CDR1 SGHRS and CDR2 YFSETQ. The CDR3 protein is CASGPSAGGPIQYF. CDR3 nucleotides: TGCGCCAGCGGACCCTCGGCGGGAGGGCCCATTCAGTACTTC.

V gene TRBV4-1 combines with J gene TRBJ2-1; 9 bases map to TRBD2. V shed 0 bases, J shed 7 bases, and the junction held 7 bases outside the gene matches. This CDR3 is built from 16 residues. Germline V CDR1 and CDR2: MGHRA, YSYEKL. DNA of the CDR3: TGCGCCAGCAGCCAAGAGCCAGCGGGAGGCCTTAATGAGCAGTTCTTC. As protein: CASSQEPAGGLNEQFF.

The CDR3 DNA sequence: TGTGCCAGCAAGAGCGGGAAAGGGGAAGAGACCCAGTACTTC. This gives the protein CASKSGKGEETQYF. V gene TRBV6-6 combines with J gene TRBJ2-5; TRBD2 agrees at 7 bases. This CDR3 is 14 amino acids long. The J segment lost 3 bases and the V segment lost 7 bases, leaving 8 bases of the junction unmatched. Germline values: CDR1 MNHNY, CDR2 SVGAGI (reference sequence).

V usage is TRBV19 and J usage is TRBJ2-7; 7 positions match TRBD1. The CDR3 is 14 amino acids. The germline V gene encodes CDR1 LNHDA and CDR2 SQIVND (reference sequence). Trimming at V came to 3 bases and at J to 6 bases, leaving 8 bases not matched to a gene. The CDR3 sequence is CASSILTGPGEQYF. The CDR3 region has the DNA TGTGCCAGTAGTATTCTGACAGGGCCTGGCGAGCAGTACTTC. Full variable domain (remainder filled in from reference TRBV19 and TRBJ2-7): DGGITQSPKYLFRKEGQNVTLSCEQNLNHDAMYWYRQDPGQGLRLIYYSQIVNDFQKGDIAEGYSVSREKKESFPLTVTSAQKNPTAFYLCASSILTGPGEQYFGPGTRLTVT.

The chain combines TRBV28 with TRBJ2-7, with 9 bases matching TRBD2. The CDR3 has 14 residues. From germline, CDR1 is MDHEN and CDR2 SYDVKM. The V and J ends lost 3 bases and 6 bases, in that order; junction bases with no gene match: 6. CDR3 sequence reads: CASSFAGGPLEQYF. As DNA, the CDR3 is TGTGCCAGCAGTTTTGCGGGAGGGCCCCTCGAGCAGTACTTC.

The V call is TRBV6-1, the J call TRBJ2-3, with D uncertain. Trimming took off 3 bases at V and 8 bases at J, with 9 bases between the two ends. Germline CDR1 and CDR2: MNHNS and SASEGT. CDR3 size: 12 residues. The CDR3 reads CASSDRLGTQYF. CDR3 nucleotides: TGTGCCAGCAGTGACCGTCTAGGTACGCAGTATTTT.

The chain carries TRBV25-1 and TRBJ2-1, with D perhaps matching TRBD2 (6 bases). Trimming took off 1 base at V and 3 bases at J, with 13 bases between the two ends. Germline loops: CDR1 MGHDK, CDR2 SYGVNS. The CDR3 is made up of 16 amino acids. DNA for the CDR3: TGTGCCAGCAGTGAATTAAGGGTGGGGGGCTACAATGAGCAGTTCTTC. Translated: CASSELRVGGYNEQFF.

The chain joins TRBV19 to TRBJ2-1, with TRBD2 matching over 10 bases. The CDR3 is made up of 13 amino acids. V lost 6 bases, J lost 8 bases, and 4 bases stayed unmatched. Germline values: CDR1 LNHDA, CDR2 SQIVND (reference sequence). CDR3 residues: CASRTSGNDEQFF. The CDR3 bases are TGTGCCAGTAGAACTAGCGGGAATGATGAGCAGTTCTTC.